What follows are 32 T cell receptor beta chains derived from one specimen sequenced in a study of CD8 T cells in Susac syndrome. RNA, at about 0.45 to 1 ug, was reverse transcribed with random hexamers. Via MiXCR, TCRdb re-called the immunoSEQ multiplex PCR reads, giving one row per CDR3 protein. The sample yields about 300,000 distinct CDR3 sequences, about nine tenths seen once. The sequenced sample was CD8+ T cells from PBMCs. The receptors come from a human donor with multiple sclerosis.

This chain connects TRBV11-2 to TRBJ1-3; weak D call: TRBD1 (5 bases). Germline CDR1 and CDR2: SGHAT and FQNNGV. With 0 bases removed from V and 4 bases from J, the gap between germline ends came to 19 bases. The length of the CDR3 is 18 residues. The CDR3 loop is CASSLDRGRVSGGNTIYF. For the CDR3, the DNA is TGTGCCAGCAGCTTAGATCGGGGCAGGGTCTCGGGAGGAAACACCATATATTTT.

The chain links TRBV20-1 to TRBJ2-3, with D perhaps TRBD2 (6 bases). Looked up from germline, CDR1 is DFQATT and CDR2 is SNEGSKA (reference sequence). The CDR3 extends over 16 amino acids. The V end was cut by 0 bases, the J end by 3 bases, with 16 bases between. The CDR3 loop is CSARDREYGFTDTQYF. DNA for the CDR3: TGCAGTGCTAGAGATCGGGAGTACGGTTTTACAGATACGCAGTATTTT.

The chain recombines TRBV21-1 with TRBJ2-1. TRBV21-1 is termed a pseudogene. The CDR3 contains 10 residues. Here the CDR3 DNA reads TGTGCCAGCAGCAACCAGTTGGAGTTCTTC. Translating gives CASSNQLEFF.

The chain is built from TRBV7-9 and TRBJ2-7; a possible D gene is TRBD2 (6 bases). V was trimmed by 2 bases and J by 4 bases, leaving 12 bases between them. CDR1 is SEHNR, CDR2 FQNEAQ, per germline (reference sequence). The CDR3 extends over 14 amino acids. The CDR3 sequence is CASSLTTAGYEQYF. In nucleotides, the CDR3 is TGTGCCAGCAGCTTAACAACAGCGGGTTACGAGCAGTACTTC.

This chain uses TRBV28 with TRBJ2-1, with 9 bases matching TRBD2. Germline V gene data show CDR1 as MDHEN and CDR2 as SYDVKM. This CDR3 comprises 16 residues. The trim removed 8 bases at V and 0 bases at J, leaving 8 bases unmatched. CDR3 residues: CASEDSGRSSYNEQFF. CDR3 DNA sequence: TGTGCCAGCGAGGACAGCGGGAGGTCCTCCTACAATGAGCAGTTCTTC.

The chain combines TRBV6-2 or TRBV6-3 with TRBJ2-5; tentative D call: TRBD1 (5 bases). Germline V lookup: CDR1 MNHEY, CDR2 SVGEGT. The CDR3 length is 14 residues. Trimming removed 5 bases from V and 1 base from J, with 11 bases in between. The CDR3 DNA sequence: TGTGCCAGCAGTCCCCAGGGTCCCCAAGAGACCCAGTACTTC. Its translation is CASSPQGPQETQYF.

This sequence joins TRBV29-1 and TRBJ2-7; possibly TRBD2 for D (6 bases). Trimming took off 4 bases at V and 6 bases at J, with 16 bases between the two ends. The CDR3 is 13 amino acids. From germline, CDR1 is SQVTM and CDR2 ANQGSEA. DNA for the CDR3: TGCAGCGTTGGCCCGGGGGTGCGGGGCGAGCAGTACTTC. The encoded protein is CSVGPGVRGEQYF.

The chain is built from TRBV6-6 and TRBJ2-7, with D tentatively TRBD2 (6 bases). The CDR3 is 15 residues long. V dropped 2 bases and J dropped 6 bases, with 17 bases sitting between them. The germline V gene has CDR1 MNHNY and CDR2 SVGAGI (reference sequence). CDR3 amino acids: CASSYVRGGYGEQYF. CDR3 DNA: TGTGCCAGCAGTTACGTTCGTGGGGGGTACGGCGAGCAGTACTTC.

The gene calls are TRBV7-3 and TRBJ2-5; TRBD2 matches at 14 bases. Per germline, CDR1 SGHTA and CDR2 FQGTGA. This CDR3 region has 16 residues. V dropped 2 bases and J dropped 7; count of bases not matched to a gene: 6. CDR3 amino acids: CASSLYSGLAGGTQYF. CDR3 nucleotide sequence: TGTGCCAGCAGCTTATACTCCGGACTAGCGGGAGGGACCCAGTACTTC.

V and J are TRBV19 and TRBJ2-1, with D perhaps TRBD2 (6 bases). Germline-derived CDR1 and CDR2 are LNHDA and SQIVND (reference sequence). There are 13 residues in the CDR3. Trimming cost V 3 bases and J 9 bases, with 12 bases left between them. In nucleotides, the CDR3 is TGTGCCAGTAGTATTGCGGGGCCAAGTGAGCAGTTCTTC. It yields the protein CASSIAGPSEQFF.

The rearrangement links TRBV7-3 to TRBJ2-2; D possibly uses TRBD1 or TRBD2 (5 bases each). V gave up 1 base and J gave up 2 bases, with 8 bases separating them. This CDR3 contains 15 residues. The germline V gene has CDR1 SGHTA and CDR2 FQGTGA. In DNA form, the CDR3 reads TGTGCCAGCAGCTTAATTAGGGACAACACCGGGGAGCTGTTTTTT. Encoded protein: CASSLIRDNTGELFF.

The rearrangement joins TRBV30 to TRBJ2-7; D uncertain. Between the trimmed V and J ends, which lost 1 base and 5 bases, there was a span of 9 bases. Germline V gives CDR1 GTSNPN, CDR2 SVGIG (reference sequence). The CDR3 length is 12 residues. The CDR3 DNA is TGTGCCTGGAGTGGTGCGAGTAACGAGCAGTACTTC. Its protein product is CAWSGASNEQYF.

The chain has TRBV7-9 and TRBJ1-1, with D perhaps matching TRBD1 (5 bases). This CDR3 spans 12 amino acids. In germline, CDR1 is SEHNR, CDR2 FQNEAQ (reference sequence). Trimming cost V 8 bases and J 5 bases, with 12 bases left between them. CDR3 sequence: CASRGVATEAFF. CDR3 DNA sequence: TGTGCCAGCCGGGGGGTGGCAACTGAAGCTTTCTTT.

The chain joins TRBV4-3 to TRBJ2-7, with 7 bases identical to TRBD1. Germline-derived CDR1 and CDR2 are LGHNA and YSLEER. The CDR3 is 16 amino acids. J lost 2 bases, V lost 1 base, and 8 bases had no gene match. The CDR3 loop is CASSQAWDSVTYEQYF. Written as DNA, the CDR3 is TGCGCCAGCAGCCAAGCATGGGACAGCGTCACCTACGAGCAGTACTTC.

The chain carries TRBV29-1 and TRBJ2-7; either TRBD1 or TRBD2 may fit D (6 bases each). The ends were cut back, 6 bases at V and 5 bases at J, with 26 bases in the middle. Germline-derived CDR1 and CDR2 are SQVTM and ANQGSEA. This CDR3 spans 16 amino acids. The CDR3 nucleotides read TGCAGCGTCGGGGCCCCGGGGTTGGGGGGCCTCAACGAGCAGTACTTC. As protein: CSVGAPGLGGLNEQYF.

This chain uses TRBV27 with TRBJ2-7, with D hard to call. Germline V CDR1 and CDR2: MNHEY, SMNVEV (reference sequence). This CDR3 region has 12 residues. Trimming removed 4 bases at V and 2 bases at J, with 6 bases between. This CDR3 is CASSSLTYEQYF. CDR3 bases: TGTGCCAGCAGTTCCCTTACCTACGAGCAGTACTTC.

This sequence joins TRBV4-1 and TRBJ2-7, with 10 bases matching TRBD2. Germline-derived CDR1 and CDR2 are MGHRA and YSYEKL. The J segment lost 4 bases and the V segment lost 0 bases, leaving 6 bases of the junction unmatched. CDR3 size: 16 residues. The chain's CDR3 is CASSQDPAGGRYEQYF. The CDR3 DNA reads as TGCGCCAGCAGCCAAGATCCAGCGGGGGGGCGTTACGAGCAGTACTTC.

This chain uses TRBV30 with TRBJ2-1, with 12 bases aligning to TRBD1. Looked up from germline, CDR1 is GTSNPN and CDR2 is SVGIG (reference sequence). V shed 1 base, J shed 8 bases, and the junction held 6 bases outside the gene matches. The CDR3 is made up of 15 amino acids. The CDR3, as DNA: TGTGCCTGGAGTGAAGGGACAGGGGGCTTTGATGAGCAGTTCTTC. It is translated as CAWSEGTGGFDEQFF.

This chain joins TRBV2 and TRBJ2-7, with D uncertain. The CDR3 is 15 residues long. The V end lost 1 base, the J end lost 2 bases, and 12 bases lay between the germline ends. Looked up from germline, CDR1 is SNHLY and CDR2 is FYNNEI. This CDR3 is CASSEDPLSTYEQYF. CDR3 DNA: TGTGCCAGCAGTGAAGACCCTCTTTCCACCTACGAGCAGTACTTC.

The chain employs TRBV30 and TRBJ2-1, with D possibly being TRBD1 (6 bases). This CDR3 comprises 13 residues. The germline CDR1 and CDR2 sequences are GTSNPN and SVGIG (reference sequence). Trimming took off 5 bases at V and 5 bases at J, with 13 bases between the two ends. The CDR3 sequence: CAWDHGQHNEQFF. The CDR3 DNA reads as TGTGCCTGGGACCACGGACAGCACAATGAGCAGTTCTTC.

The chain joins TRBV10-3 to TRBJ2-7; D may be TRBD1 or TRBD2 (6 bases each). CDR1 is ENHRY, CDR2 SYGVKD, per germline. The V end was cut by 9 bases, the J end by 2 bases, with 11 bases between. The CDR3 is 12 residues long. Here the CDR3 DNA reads TGTGCCATTCAGGAGGGGGCCTACGAGCAGTACTTC. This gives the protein CAIQEGAYEQYF.

The CDR3 DNA reads TGTGCCAGCAGCTTATGGCTAAGTGAGCAGTTCTTC. Its protein is CASSLWLSEQFF. This chain uses TRBV7-6 with TRBJ2-1; D remains unclear. Germline V gene sequence: CDR1 SGHVS, CDR2 FNYEAQ. Trimming stripped 2 bases from V and 9 bases from J, with 8 bases between. The CDR3 covers 12 residues.

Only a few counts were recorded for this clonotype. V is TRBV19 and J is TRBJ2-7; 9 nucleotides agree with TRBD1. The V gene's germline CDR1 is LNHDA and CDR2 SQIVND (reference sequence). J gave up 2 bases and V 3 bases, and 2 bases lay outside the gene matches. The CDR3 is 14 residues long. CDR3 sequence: CASSMGQGPYEQYF. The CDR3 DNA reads TGTGCCAGTAGTATGGGACAGGGACCCTACGAGCAGTACTTC.

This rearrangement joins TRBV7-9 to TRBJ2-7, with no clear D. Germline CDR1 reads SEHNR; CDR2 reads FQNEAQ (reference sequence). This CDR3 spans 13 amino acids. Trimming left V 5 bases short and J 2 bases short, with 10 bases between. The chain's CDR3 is CASSQAGTYEQYF. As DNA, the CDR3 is TGTGCCAGCAGCCAGGCCGGAACCTACGAGCAGTACTTC.

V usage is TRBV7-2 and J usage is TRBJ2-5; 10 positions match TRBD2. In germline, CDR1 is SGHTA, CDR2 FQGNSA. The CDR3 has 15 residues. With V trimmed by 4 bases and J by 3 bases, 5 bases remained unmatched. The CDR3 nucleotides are TGTGCCAGCAGCTCCCTAGGACTAGCGGAAGAGACCCAGTACTTC. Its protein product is CASSSLGLAEETQYF.

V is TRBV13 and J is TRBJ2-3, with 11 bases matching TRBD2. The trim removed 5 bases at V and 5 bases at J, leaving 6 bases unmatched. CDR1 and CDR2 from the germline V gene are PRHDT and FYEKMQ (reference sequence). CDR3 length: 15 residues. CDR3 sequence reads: CASSLGTSGQDTQYF. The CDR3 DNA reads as TGTGCCAGCAGCCTCGGGACTAGCGGACAAGATACGCAGTATTTT.

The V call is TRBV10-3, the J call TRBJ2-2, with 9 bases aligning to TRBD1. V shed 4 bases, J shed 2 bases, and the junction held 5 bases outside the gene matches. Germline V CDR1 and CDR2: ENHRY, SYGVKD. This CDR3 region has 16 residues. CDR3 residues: CAISVNRGRNTGELFF. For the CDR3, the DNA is TGTGCCATCAGTGTCAACAGGGGGCGAAACACCGGGGAGCTGTTTTTT.

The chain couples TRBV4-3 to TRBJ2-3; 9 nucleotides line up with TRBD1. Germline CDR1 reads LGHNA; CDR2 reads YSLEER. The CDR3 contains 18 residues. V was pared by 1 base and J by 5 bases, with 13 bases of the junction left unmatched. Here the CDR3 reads CASSQAFLQGATVDTQYF. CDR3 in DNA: TGCGCCAGCAGCCAAGCCTTCCTACAGGGGGCGACTGTAGATACGCAGTATTTT.

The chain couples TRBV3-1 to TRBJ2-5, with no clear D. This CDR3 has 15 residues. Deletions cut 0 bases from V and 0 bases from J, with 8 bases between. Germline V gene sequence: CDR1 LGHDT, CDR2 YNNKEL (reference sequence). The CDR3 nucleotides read TGTGCCAGCAGCCAAGAGGGTCAATACCAAGAGACCCAGTACTTC. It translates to CASSQEGQYQETQYF.

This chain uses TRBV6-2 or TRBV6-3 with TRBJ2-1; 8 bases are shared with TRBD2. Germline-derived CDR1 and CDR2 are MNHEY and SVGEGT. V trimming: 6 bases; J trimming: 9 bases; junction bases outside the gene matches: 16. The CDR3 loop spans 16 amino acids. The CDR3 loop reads CASRPVGTSVGGEQFF. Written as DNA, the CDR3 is TGTGCCAGCAGACCGGTTGGGACTAGTGTTGGCGGTGAGCAGTTCTTC.

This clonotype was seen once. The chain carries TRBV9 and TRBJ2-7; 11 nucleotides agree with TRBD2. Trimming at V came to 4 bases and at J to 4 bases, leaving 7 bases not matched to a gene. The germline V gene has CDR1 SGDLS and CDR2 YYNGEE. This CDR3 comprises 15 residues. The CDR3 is CASSPGGLAVYEQYF. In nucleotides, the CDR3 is TGTGCCAGCAGCCCGGGGGGACTAGCGGTATACGAGCAGTACTTC.

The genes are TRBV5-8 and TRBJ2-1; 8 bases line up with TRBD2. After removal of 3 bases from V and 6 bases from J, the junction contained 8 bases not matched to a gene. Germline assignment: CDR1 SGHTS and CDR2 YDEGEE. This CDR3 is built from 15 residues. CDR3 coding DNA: TGTGCCAGCAGCTGGGGACTAGGAGGACGCAATGAGCAGTTCTTC. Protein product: CASSWGLGGRNEQFF.